This T cell receptor (beta chain) was found in a study of shared clonotypes between healthy human individuals. About the study: Each donor contributed plates that comprised three CD4 naive, three CD4 memory, two CD8 naive and one CD8 memory. The study, taken as a whole, reports: Clonotypes shared by all four sorted-subset donors had higher generation probabilities than non-shared clonotypes.

The study separated CD4+ cells into CD45RA+ naive and CD45RA-negative memory subsets. Profiling relied on immunoSEQ multiplex PCR, and the TCRdb table lists in-frame clones only, not all of them. This repertoire shows 1.4 million or so clones, approximately 98.5% found once; its top ten account for approximately 0.4%. This clone appeared a single time. Its antigen is not identified. Germline CDR1 SEHNR, CDR2 FQNEAQ (reference sequence). Deletions cut 6 bases from V and 4 bases from J, with 13 bases between. This CDR3 spans 14 amino acids. What was sequenced was naive CD4+ T cells sorted from blood. The subset is: CD45RA+ positively selected. The genes are TRBV7-9 and TRBJ2-1; D perhaps matches TRBD1 (6 bases). The TCR sequence derives from a man between 25 and 39 years old in good health. The CDR3 sequence is CASRRDGQYNEQFF. The CDR3 bases are TGTGCCAGCAGAAGGGACGGACAGTACAATGAGCAGTTCTTC. The full variable domain, in which reference TRBV7-9 and TRBJ2-1 provide the parts outside the CDR3, is DTGVSQNPRHKITKRGQNVTFRCDPISEHNRLYWYRQTLGQGPEFLTYFQNEAQLEKSRLLSDRFSAERPKGSFSTLEIQRTEQGDSAMYLCASRRDGQYNEQFFGPGTRLTVL.